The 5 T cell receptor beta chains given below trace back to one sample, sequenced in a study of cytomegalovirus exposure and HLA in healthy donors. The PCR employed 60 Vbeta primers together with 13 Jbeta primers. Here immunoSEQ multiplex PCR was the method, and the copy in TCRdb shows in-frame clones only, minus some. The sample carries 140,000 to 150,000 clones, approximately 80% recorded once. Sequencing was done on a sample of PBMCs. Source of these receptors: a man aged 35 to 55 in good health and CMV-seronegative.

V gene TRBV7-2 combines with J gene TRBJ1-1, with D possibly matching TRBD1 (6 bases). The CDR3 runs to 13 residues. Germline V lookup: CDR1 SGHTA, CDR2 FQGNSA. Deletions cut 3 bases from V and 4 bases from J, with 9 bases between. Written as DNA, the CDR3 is TGTGCCAGCAGCTTGGGGGGGGCCACTGAAGCTTTCTTT. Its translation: CASSLGGATEAFF.

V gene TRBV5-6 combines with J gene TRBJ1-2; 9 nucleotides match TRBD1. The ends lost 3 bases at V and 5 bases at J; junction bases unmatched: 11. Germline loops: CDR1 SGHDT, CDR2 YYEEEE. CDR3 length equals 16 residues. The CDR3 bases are TGTGCCAGCAGCTCCCCGGGACAGGGTGACAGTTATGGCTACACCTTC. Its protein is CASSSPGQGDSYGYTF.

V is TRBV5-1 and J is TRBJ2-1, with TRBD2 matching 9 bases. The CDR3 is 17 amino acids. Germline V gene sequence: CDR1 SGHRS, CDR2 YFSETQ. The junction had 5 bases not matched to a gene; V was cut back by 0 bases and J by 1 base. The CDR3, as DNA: TGCGCCAGCAGCTTGGTCTCTAGCGGGATTTCCTACAATGAGCAGTTCTTC. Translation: CASSLVSSGISYNEQFF. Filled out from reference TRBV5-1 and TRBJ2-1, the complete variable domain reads KAGVTQTPRYLIKTRGQQVTLSCSPISGHRSVSWYQQTPGQGLQFLFEYFSETQRNKGNFPGRFSGRQFSNSRSEMNVSTLELGDSALYLCASSLVSSGISYNEQFFGPGTRLTVL.

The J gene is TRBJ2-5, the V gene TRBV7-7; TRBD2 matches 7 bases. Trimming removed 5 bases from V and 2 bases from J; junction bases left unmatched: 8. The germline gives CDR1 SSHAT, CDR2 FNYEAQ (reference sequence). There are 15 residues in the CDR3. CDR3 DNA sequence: TGTGCCAGCAGCGCCGGCCTCGGGGGGCAAGAGACCCAGTACTTC. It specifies CASSAGLGGQETQYF.

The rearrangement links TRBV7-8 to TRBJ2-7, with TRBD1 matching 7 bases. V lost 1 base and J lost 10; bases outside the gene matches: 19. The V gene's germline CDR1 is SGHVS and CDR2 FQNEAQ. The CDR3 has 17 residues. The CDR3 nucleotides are TGTGCCAGCAGCTTAGGGGTAGGGGGCGGAGTCCCCAACTCTCAGTACTTC. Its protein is CASSLGVGGGVPNSQYF.